This T cell receptor (beta chain) was sequenced for a study of T cell responses to AZD1222 COVID-19 vaccine. Libraries were prepared by immunoSEQ multiplex PCR; TCRdb keeps only in-frame clonotypes and omits some of them. The sample includes approximately 150,000 clones, 90% seen only once; the top ten take approximately 3%. The CDR3 contains 16 residues. Germline values: CDR1 KGHSH, CDR2 LQKENI. V lost 3 bases and J 0 bases, leaving 15 bases between the germline ends. This chain uses TRBV18 with TRBJ2-7, with D possibly TRBD2 on 5 matching bases. This sample comprised peripheral blood, obtained on day 0 of AZD1222 vaccination. The clonotype originates from an adult in good health. CDR3 loop: CASSPARGLDSYEQYF. The CDR3 DNA reads TGTGCCAGCTCACCGGCTCGCGGGCTAGACTCCTACGAGCAGTACTTC.